This T cell receptor (beta chain) is drawn from a study of a mutant IDH1 vaccine in newly diagnosed glioma. Background on the study: Sex distribution of treated patients was about 60% male and around 38% female; mean age was 40.4 years.

Study observations and caveats: Whatever changes occurred in top peripheral T cell clonotypes seemed unrelated to pseudoprogression.

Note on this clone: Its target is unknown.

Germline V gives CDR1 MNHNS, CDR2 SASEGT. The CDR3 is made up of 17 amino acids. Trimming pared 2 bases from V and 2 bases from J, leaving 15 bases between. Sequencing used immunoSEQ multiplex PCR; TCRdb keeps in-frame clones, though not all of them. In the table there are approximately 92,000 clones, roughly 77% of which are singletons. Indicated time point: baseline, week 1 (first vaccination visit). Specified treatment: pre-vaccination baseline after standard-of-care therapy. The source material was PBMCs, sampled from a glioma patient treated with radiotherapy, temozolomide or both. The chain carries TRBV6-1 and TRBJ1-4; a weak D match, TRBD1 (6 bases). The sequence was obtained from a man between 40 and 49 years old with glioma. Here the CDR3 reads CASSEPGGRSTNEKLFF. As DNA, the CDR3 is TGTGCCAGCAGTGAACCCGGGGGCAGGAGCACTAATGAAAAACTGTTTTTT.